Presented here are 15 T cell receptor beta chains from one specimen sequenced in a study of cytomegalovirus exposure and HLA in healthy donors. Here immunoSEQ multiplex PCR was the method, and the copy in TCRdb shows in-frame clones only, minus some. The repertoire includes around 150,000 clones, less than 90% of them detected once, and more than 2% sits in the top ten. Material: PBMCs. The origin of the receptors is a woman aged 18-29 years in good health and CMV-seronegative.

V is TRBV7-9 and J is TRBJ1-4, with 7 bases lining up with TRBD1. J gave up 8 bases and V 1 base, and 7 bases lay outside the gene matches. CDR3 length: 15 residues. From germline, CDR1 is SEHNR and CDR2 FQNEAQ (reference sequence). CDR3 DNA sequence: TGTGCCAGCAGCTTAGATGGGACAGCCTCCGAAAAACTGTTTTTT. Its translation is CASSLDGTASEKLFF.

A single count supports this clone. The V and J genes are TRBV19 and TRBJ2-7; TRBD1 is a possible D gene (5 bases). Germline loops: CDR1 LNHDA, CDR2 SQIVND (reference sequence). This CDR3 region has 13 residues. With 5 bases removed from V and 4 bases from J, the gap between germline ends came to 12 bases. CDR3 residues: CASSFIQGYEQYF. The CDR3 region has the DNA TGTGCCAGTAGTTTCATCCAGGGTTACGAGCAGTACTTC.

The genes are TRBV30 and TRBJ1-2, with D possibly being TRBD1 (5 bases). CDR3 length equals 17 residues. Germline lookup yields CDR1 GTSNPN and CDR2 SVGIG (reference sequence). The V end was cut by 0 bases, the J end by 6 bases, with 23 bases between. CDR3 sequence reads: CAWSVRFGGADRHGYTF. CDR3 sequence (DNA): TGTGCCTGGAGTGTACGTTTTGGCGGGGCGGATCGCCATGGCTACACCTTC.

V and J are TRBV15 and TRBJ2-2; 7 bases are a match to TRBD1. The CDR3 contains 16 residues. V lost 7 bases and J lost 5; bases outside the gene matches: 13. Germline V gene sequence: CDR1 LNHNV, CDR2 YYDKDF (reference sequence). CDR3 amino acids: CATNTRGGEWTGELFF. The CDR3 region has the DNA TGTGCCACCAACACGCGAGGGGGCGAATGGACCGGGGAGCTGTTTTTT. Variable domain in full (rest from reference TRBV15 and TRBJ2-2): DAMVIQNPRYQVTQFGKPVTLSCSQTLNHNVMYWYQQKSSQAPKLLFHYYDKDFNNEADTPDNFQSRRPNTSFCFLDIRSPGLGDTAMYLCATNTRGGEWTGELFFGEGSRLTVL.

This clone was observed a single time. The CDR3 reads CASSARLAGAGAYEQYF. The CDR3 DNA is TGTGCCAGCAGTGCTCGACTAGCGGGGGCAGGGGCCTACGAGCAGTACTTC. The rearrangement uses TRBV27 and TRBJ2-7; 12 positions agree with TRBD2. With V trimmed by 5 bases and J by 2 bases, 10 bases remained unmatched. Germline V lookup: CDR1 MNHEY, CDR2 SMNVEV (reference sequence). The CDR3 is made up of 17 amino acids.

V is TRBV5-5 and J is TRBJ1-2; possible D gene TRBD1, 5 bases. Germline loops: CDR1 SGHKS, CDR2 YYEKEE (reference sequence). V lost 4 bases and J 1 base, leaving 14 bases between the germline ends. The CDR3 length is 15 residues. CDR3 DNA: TGTGCCAGCAGCATTGACAGTGAGATTAACTATGGCTACACCTTC. Its translation: CASSIDSEINYGYTF.

The chain links TRBV4-1 to TRBJ1-1, with D perhaps TRBD1 (6 bases). This CDR3 has 16 residues. The V end was cut by 2 bases, the J end by 0 bases, with 13 bases between. CDR1 and CDR2 from the germline V gene are MGHRA and YSYEKL. The CDR3, as DNA: TGCGCCAGCAGCCAAAAGGGAGGGGGTATGAACACTGAAGCTTTCTTT. It encodes CASSQKGGGMNTEAFF.

The gene calls are TRBV2 and TRBJ2-1; 9 bases map to TRBD1. The V and J ends lost 2 bases and 4 bases, in that order; junction bases with no gene match: 12. The germline gives CDR1 SNHLY, CDR2 FYNNEI. The CDR3 loop spans 18 amino acids. The CDR3 DNA sequence: TGTGCCAGCAGTGAATCCCGGGACAGGGATCAACTTTACAATGAGCAGTTCTTC. This encodes CASSESRDRDQLYNEQFF.

The chain couples TRBV10-3 to TRBJ2-3; maybe TRBD2 (7 bases). The V end was cut by 7 bases, the J end by 0 bases, with 11 bases between. The germline V gene encodes CDR1 ENHRY and CDR2 SYGVKD. There are 14 residues in the CDR3. Here the CDR3 DNA reads TGTGCCATCAAGGCGGGGGCTAGCACAGATACGCAGTATTTT. It specifies CAIKAGASTDTQYF.

This chain connects TRBV7-2 to TRBJ1-4; D possibly corresponds to TRBD1 (6 bases). CDR1 is SGHTA and CDR2 is FQGNSA in the germline V gene. This CDR3 has 16 residues. Trimming left V 3 bases short and J 3 bases short, with 14 bases between. The CDR3 protein is CASSFPRGGANEKLFF. The CDR3 DNA is TGTGCCAGCAGCTTCCCCCGAGGGGGAGCTAATGAAAAACTGTTTTTT. The complete variable domain, with remaining parts taken from reference TRBV7-2 and TRBJ1-4, reads GAGVSQSPSNKVTEKGKDVELRCDPISGHTALYWYRQSLGQGLEFLIYFQGNSAPDKSGLPSDRFSAERTGGSVSTLTIQRTQQEDSAVYLCASSFPRGGANEKLFFGSGTQLSVL.

The chain employs TRBV27 and TRBJ2-3; D might be TRBD2 (5 bases). Trimming removed 0 bases at V and 3 bases at J, with 13 bases between. The CDR3 consists of 16 residues. Germline assignment: CDR1 MNHEY and CDR2 SMNVEV (reference sequence). The CDR3 DNA follows: TGTGCCAGCAGTTTATCTACAAGCGGAGTAACAGATACGCAGTATTTT. Protein product: CASSLSTSGVTDTQYF.

The chain is built from TRBV18 and TRBJ2-2, with a weak D call TRBD1 (6 bases). CDR3 length equals 16 residues. V was trimmed by 0 bases and J by 7 bases, leaving 15 bases between them. Germline CDR1 reads KGHSH; CDR2 reads LQKENI. The CDR3: CASSPPRAGEHGELFF. The CDR3 coding sequence is TGTGCCAGCTCACCACCGAGGGCAGGGGAGCACGGGGAGCTGTTTTTT.

The J gene is TRBJ2-2, the V gene TRBV19; TRBD1 might be the D (6 bases). Trimming removed 5 bases at V and 5 bases at J, with 15 bases between. There are 15 residues in the CDR3. Germline assignment: CDR1 LNHDA and CDR2 SQIVND (reference sequence). The CDR3 sequence is CASSVGQTPTGELFF. The CDR3 bases are TGTGCCAGTAGTGTCGGACAGACGCCAACCGGGGAGCTGTTTTTT.

This sequence joins TRBV6-5 and TRBJ2-4; 7 nucleotides align to TRBD2. Trimming removed 8 bases from V and 0 bases from J; junction bases left unmatched: 4. Germline V lookup: CDR1 MNHEY, CDR2 SVGAGI. The CDR3 has 14 residues. In DNA, the CDR3 is TGTGCCAGCTGTGGGGGGGTAGCCAAAAACATTCAGTACTTC. Protein product: CASCGGVAKNIQYF.

The chain links TRBV6-4 to TRBJ1-5, with D maybe TRBD1 (6 bases). CDR1 and CDR2 (germline): MRHNA, SNTAGT. CDR3 length: 15 residues. V shed 6 bases and J shed 2 bases, with 14 bases lying between them. The CDR3 here is CASSWTVFGNQPQHF. For the CDR3, the DNA is TGTGCCAGCAGCTGGACAGTGTTTGGCAATCAGCCCCAGCATTTT.